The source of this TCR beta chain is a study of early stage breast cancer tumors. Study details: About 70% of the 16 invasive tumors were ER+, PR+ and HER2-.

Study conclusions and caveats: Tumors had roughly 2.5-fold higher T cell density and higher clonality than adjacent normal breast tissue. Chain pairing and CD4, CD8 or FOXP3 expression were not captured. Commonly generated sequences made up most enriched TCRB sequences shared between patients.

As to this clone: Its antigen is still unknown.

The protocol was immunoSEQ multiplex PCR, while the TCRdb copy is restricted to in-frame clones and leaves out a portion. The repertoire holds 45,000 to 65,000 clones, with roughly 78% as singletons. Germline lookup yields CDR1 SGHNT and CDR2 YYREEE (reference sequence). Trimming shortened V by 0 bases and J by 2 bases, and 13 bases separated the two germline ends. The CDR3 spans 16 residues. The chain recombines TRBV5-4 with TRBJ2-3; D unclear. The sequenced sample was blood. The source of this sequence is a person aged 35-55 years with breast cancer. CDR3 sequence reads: CASSLESVISTDTQYF. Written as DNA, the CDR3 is TGTGCCAGCAGCTTGGAGTCAGTGATCTCCACAGATACGCAGTATTTT.